One and the same sample provided the 13 T cell receptor beta chains below, sequenced in a study of blood T cells in healthy people across ages. Next came a second PCR, run for roughly 6 to 11 cycles, which used a sample-barcoded 5' primer along with a J-beta primer mix. TCRdb redid the calling of the 5' RACE reads with MiXCR, one entry per CDR3 protein. Here the sample spans about 1.6 million distinct CDR3 sequences, roughly 32% being singletons. Material for sequencing was blood. These receptors originate from a woman aged 30 to 39 in good health.

This clonotype was seen a few times. V and J are TRBV11-2 and TRBJ2-7, with TRBD2 matching over 7 bases. The trim removed 7 bases at V and 5 bases at J, leaving 11 bases unmatched. Per the germline V gene, CDR1 is SGHAT and CDR2 is FQNNGV. The CDR3 extends over 14 amino acids. Here the CDR3 reads CASTDPGTKNEQYF. The DNA for the CDR3 is TGTGCCAGCACTGACCCCGGGACTAAAAACGAGCAGTACTTC.

About this clonotype: A read error may be the cause here, since a much bigger clone is one base away. The chain recombines TRBV4-2 with TRBJ2-1; D tentatively fits TRBD1 or TRBD2 (5 bases each). CDR3 length: 14 amino acids. The germline V gene encodes CDR1 LGHNA and CDR2 YNFKEQ. In DNA form, the CDR3 reads TGTGTCAGCAGCCAAGACGGGACCATCAATGAGCAGTTCTTC. Translating gives CVSSQDGTINEQFF.

This clonotype was observed a handful of times. This rearrangement joins TRBV6-5 to TRBJ1-2; TRBD1 might be the D (6 bases). Deletions cut 2 bases from V and 4 bases from J, with 11 bases between. The length of the CDR3 is 14 residues. Germline V gene sequence: CDR1 MNHEY, CDR2 SVGAGI. This chain's CDR3 is CASSYGQGIYGYTF. Here the CDR3 DNA reads TGTGCCAGCAGTTACGGGCAGGGGATCTATGGCTACACCTTC.

The chain employs TRBV5-1 and TRBJ2-1; D is undetermined. The DNA matches TRBJ2-7 better at its end, which makes the J call doubtful. CDR3 size: 14 residues. The germline CDR1 and CDR2 sequences are SGHRS and YFSETQ. CDR3 sequence reads: CASSSNTNYNEQYF. In DNA form, the CDR3 reads TGCGCCAGCAGCTCGAACACTAATTACAATGAGCAGTACTTC.

The rearrangement links TRBV20-1 to TRBJ2-1; D assignment may be TRBD1 or TRBD2 (5 bases each). Trimming pared 1 base from V and 7 bases from J, leaving 17 bases between. Looked up from germline, CDR1 is DFQATT and CDR2 is SNEGSKA (reference sequence). The CDR3 covers 15 residues. In DNA form, the CDR3 reads TGCAGTGCTAGAGGGGGGAGAGGGAGAAGGAATGAGCAGTTCTTC. Its translation is CSARGGRGRRNEQFF.

There are many counts of this clonotype. The chain has TRBV12-3 or TRBV12-4 and TRBJ2-3; D is uncertain. Deletions cut 1 base from V and 5 bases from J, with 7 bases between. This CDR3 region has 13 residues. CDR3 sequence: CASSLVVGDTQYF. CDR3 coding DNA: TGTGCCAGCAGTTTAGTTGTTGGAGATACGCAGTATTTT.

A few counts support this clonotype. The chain combines TRBV5-1 with TRBJ1-2, with a tentative D call TRBD1 (5 bases). V lost 4 bases, J lost 8 bases, and 18 bases lay in between. Germline V gene lookup returns CDR1 SGHRS and CDR2 YFSETQ. This CDR3 contains 14 residues. CDR3: CASSPSGDPGGYTF. The CDR3 DNA reads TGCGCCAGCAGCCCCTCCGGGGACCCCGGGGGCTACACCTTC.

The chain has TRBV7-8 and TRBJ2-1; 10 bases match TRBD2. The CDR3 sequence is 14 residues long. The germline V gene encodes CDR1 SGHVS and CDR2 FQNEAQ. The V segment lost 5 bases and the J segment 8 bases; nucleotides outside the gene matches: 6. The CDR3: CASSQAGGADEQFF. The CDR3 coding sequence is TGTGCCAGCAGCCAAGCGGGGGGGGCGGATGAGCAGTTCTTC.

The chain has TRBV9 and TRBJ1-6, with TRBD1 as a possible D gene (5 bases). Per the germline V gene, CDR1 is SGDLS and CDR2 is YYNGEE. Trimming removed 3 bases from V and 6 bases from J, with 13 bases in between. The CDR3 extends over 15 amino acids. The CDR3, as DNA: TGTGCCAGCAGCGCCCGACAGAGCACTAATTCACCCCTCCACTTT. It encodes CASSARQSTNSPLHF.

A few counts support this clonotype. The V and J genes are TRBV15 and TRBJ2-5; no reliable D call. Germline CDR1 and CDR2: LNHNV and YYDKDF (reference sequence). Trimming shortened V by 2 bases and J by 1 base, and 8 bases separated the two germline ends. The CDR3 is 14 amino acids. The DNA of the CDR3 is TGTGCCACCAGCAGACCGCTGGCCCAAGAGACCCAGTACTTC. Its protein is CATSRPLAQETQYF.

This clonotype was observed at least ten times. Here the CDR3 DNA reads TGCAGCGGGATCCCTCGACTGCACAATGAGCAGTTCTTC. It is translated as CSGIPRLHNEQFF. The chain joins TRBV29-1 to TRBJ2-1; no firm D call. CDR3 length equals 13 residues. V lost 7 bases to trimming and J lost 5 bases, with 15 bases between them. Germline values: CDR1 SQVTM, CDR2 ANQGSEA.

This clonotype was detected only a few times. The chain is built from TRBV7-9 and TRBJ2-7, with 11 bases fitting TRBD2. The CDR3 extends over 16 amino acids. Trimming took 4 bases from V and 0 from J; bases not matched to a gene: 5. CDR1 and CDR2 from the germline V gene are SEHNR and FQNEAQ (reference sequence). The CDR3 DNA reads as TGTGCCAGCAGCTCCGTTAGCGGGAGGGTCTCCTACGAGCAGTACTTC. It specifies CASSSVSGRVSYEQYF.

The genes are TRBV24-1 and TRBJ2-7; D unresolved. The germline V gene encodes CDR1 KGHDR and CDR2 SFDVKD. This CDR3 region has 11 residues. V shed 6 bases and J shed 3 bases, with 5 bases lying between them. The chain's CDR3 is CATSQDYEQYF. DNA for the CDR3: TGTGCCACCAGTCAGGACTACGAGCAGTACTTC.